The 12 T cell receptor beta chains in this list originate from one sample, sequenced in a study of memory CD4+ T cells and cytomegalovirus serostatus. Single viable CD3+CD4+CD8-CD45RO+ cells were sorted as the memory CD4+ T cells. Profiling relied on immunoSEQ multiplex PCR, and the TCRdb table lists in-frame clones only, not all of them. The data show 40,000 to 55,000 clones, roughly four fifths seen once. Sequencing was performed on memory CD4+ T cells from blood. Every receptor here comes from an adult in good health and CMV-seropositive.

The chain uses TRBV7-2 and TRBJ1-6; TRBD1 aligns across 7 bases. The CDR3 has 13 amino acids. Per germline, CDR1 SGHTA and CDR2 FQGNSA. The ends lost 5 bases at V and 14 bases at J; junction bases unmatched: 9. The CDR3 DNA reads as TGTGCCAGCAGCCCGGGACAGACCTTTACCCTCCACTTT. This codes for CASSPGQTFTLHF.

The chain couples TRBV11-2 to TRBJ2-1, with D unresolved. Germline CDR1 SGHAT, CDR2 FQNNGV. This CDR3 is built from 13 residues. Trimming shortened V by 1 base and J by 1 base, and 2 bases separated the two germline ends. This CDR3 is CASSLGSYNEQFF. The DNA for the CDR3 is TGTGCCAGCAGCTTAGGATCCTACAATGAGCAGTTCTTC.

This rearrangement joins TRBV5-1 to TRBJ2-3; 7 positions match TRBD1. CDR3 size: 16 residues. CDR1 is SGHRS and CDR2 is YFSETQ in the germline V gene. Germline trimming cut 0 bases from V and 4 bases from J; bases unmatched to any gene: 8. The CDR3 DNA reads TGCGCCAGCAGCTTGGGATACAGGGGAGCCGCAGATACGCAGTATTTT. Protein product: CASSLGYRGAADTQYF. The variable domain in full, with the rest retrieved from reference TRBV5-1 and TRBJ2-3, is KAGVTQTPRYLIKTRGQQVTLSCSPISGHRSVSWYQQTPGQGLQFLFEYFSETQRNKGNFPGRFSGRQFSNSRSEMNVSTLELGDSALYLCASSLGYRGAADTQYFGPGTRLTVL.

V and J are TRBV29-1 and TRBJ2-3; D unresolved. Germline V CDR1 and CDR2: SQVTM, ANQGSEA. The CDR3 has 12 residues. The V end lost 7 bases, the J end lost 4 bases, and 12 bases lay between the germline ends. CDR3 in DNA: TGCAGCGCCATCTCGGCGGCAGATACGCAGTATTTT. Translating it yields CSAISAADTQYF.

This clone was seen just once. The V and J genes are TRBV2 and TRBJ2-2; D is possibly TRBD1 (6 bases). The CDR3 is 13 residues long. Trimming cost V 6 bases and J 6 bases, with 11 bases left between them. The V gene's germline CDR1 is SNHLY and CDR2 FYNNEI. The CDR3 is CASSLQGSGELFF. The CDR3 DNA is TGTGCCAGCAGCTTACAGGGTTCCGGGGAGCTGTTTTTT.

The V gene is TRBV5-1, the J gene TRBJ2-1; D remains unclear. V was pared by 3 bases and J by 8 bases, with 12 bases between. Germline V gives CDR1 SGHRS, CDR2 YFSETQ. CDR3 size: 13 residues. CDR3 region: CASSSLFGDEQFF. The CDR3 DNA reads TGCGCCAGCAGCTCCCTGTTTGGGGATGAGCAGTTCTTC.

This clone was picked up a small number of times. The chain combines TRBV2 with TRBJ1-2; 7 bases match TRBD1. CDR1 and CDR2 (germline): SNHLY, FYNNEI. The junction had 2 bases not matched to a gene; V was cut back by 4 bases and J by 3 bases. The CDR3 consists of 13 residues. CDR3 sequence: CASSVQGDYGYTF. DNA for the CDR3: TGTGCCAGCAGTGTGCAGGGGGACTATGGCTACACCTTC.

A few counts support this clone. The V call is TRBV6-6, the J call TRBJ1-1; D uncertain. With 4 bases removed from V and 8 bases from J, the gap between germline ends came to 14 bases. Germline CDR1 MNHNY, CDR2 SVGAGI (reference sequence). The CDR3 loop spans 13 amino acids. CDR3 nucleotide sequence: TGTGCCAGCAGTTCCCCCCGGACGGACGAAGCTTTCTTT. Translation gives CASSSPRTDEAFF.

The chain combines TRBV6-5 with TRBJ1-2, with D perhaps TRBD1 (6 bases). The CDR3 covers 12 residues. V was cut by 7 bases and J by 8 bases, with 14 bases left in between. CDR1 is MNHEY, CDR2 SVGAGI, per germline. CDR3 nucleotide sequence: TGTGCCAGCACCAGGGCAGGGGAAGGCTACACCTTC. Encoded protein: CASTRAGEGYTF.

This rearrangement joins TRBV6-4 to TRBJ1-1; 8 bases are shared with TRBD1. The trim removed 6 bases at V and 1 base at J, leaving 19 bases unmatched. CDR3 length: 19 amino acids. Germline V lookup: CDR1 MRHNA, CDR2 SNTAGT. CDR3 protein: CASSRLGAYRGKGNTEAFF. For the CDR3, the DNA is TGTGCCAGCAGCCGTTTGGGGGCTTACAGGGGGAAGGGGAACACTGAAGCTTTCTTT.

The gene calls are TRBV27 and TRBJ2-4, with 8 bases aligning to TRBD2. The length of the CDR3 is 17 residues. V trimming: 6 bases; J trimming: 3 bases; junction bases outside the gene matches: 13. Germline CDR1 is MNHEY and CDR2 is SMNVEV (reference sequence). The CDR3: CASSPRGSGGGKNIQYF. The CDR3 coding sequence is TGTGCCAGCAGCCCACGGGGGAGCGGGGGTGGCAAAAACATTCAGTACTTC.

This chain links TRBV18 with TRBJ1-2, with D maybe TRBD1 (6 bases). Germline V gene sequence: CDR1 KGHSH, CDR2 LQKENI. Trimming pared 1 base from V and 6 bases from J, leaving 12 bases between. CDR3 length: 14 residues. The CDR3 is CASSPLQGLDGYTF. The CDR3 DNA follows: TGTGCCAGCTCACCACTCCAGGGGCTGGATGGCTACACCTTC.